Listed below are T cell receptor beta chains from one sample, sequenced in a study of cytomegalovirus exposure and HLA in healthy donors. Sequencing was performed with immunoSEQ multiplex PCR; in TCRdb, only in-frame clones are kept and a portion is missing. Here the sample spans about 64,000 clones, about 89% being singletons. Sequences were obtained from PBMCs. The receptors stem from a woman under 30 in good health and CMV-seronegative. The CDR3 runs from the conserved cysteine through the conserved F or W. D genes are given only for firm matches. Rows give clone size only sometimes, using once, few, many, or a class for an expanded clone.

J gene,V gene,D gene,clone size,CDR3 protein,CDR3 DNA
TRBJ1-3,TRBV6-5,TRBD1,-,CASSYGTGSGNTIYF,TGTGCCAGCAGTTACGGGACAGGCTCTGGAAACACCATATATTTT
TRBJ1-2,TRBV4-3,-,-,CASSQHMDNGYTF,TGCGCCAGCAGCCAACACATGGACAATGGCTACACCTTC
TRBJ2-6,TRBV5-1,-,-,CASSQQGSNSGANVLTF,TGCGCCAGCAGCCAACAGGGTAGTAACTCTGGGGCCAACGTCCTGACTTTC
TRBJ1-6,TRBV27,TRBD1,-,CASTPQGARTYNSPLHF,TGTGCCAGCACCCCCCAGGGGGCGCGAACCTATAATTCACCCCTCCACTTT
TRBJ1-4,TRBV28,-,-,CASSLSAGLNEKLFF,TGTGCCAGCAGTTTATCGGCAGGCCTTAATGAAAAACTGTTTTTT
TRBJ2-7,TRBV10-3,-,-,CAISGGKGVSYEQYF,TGTGCCATCAGTGGAGGAAAAGGGGTTTCCTACGAGCAGTACTTC
TRBJ2-5,TRBV12-5,TRBD1,-,CASGSGTDQETQYF,TGTGCTAGTGGATCCGGGACAGACCAAGAGACCCAGTACTTC
TRBJ1-2,TRBV4-1,TRBD1,-,CASSLGTGQAYGYTF,TGCGCCAGCAGCCTAGGGACAGGGCAGGCCTATGGCTACACCTTC
TRBJ2-7,TRBV6-5,TRBD1,-,CASRKQGSSYEQYF,TGTGCCAGCAGGAAACAGGGGTCTTCCTACGAGCAGTACTTC
TRBJ1-1,TRBV6-5,-,-,CASRWTAWNTEAFF,TGTGCCAGCAGATGGACAGCCTGGAACACTGAAGCTTTCTTT
TRBJ2-5,TRBV19,-,-,CASSIGGLIGETQYF,TGTGCCAGTAGTATTGGAGGGTTGATAGGAGAGACCCAGTACTTC
TRBJ1-5,TRBV28,TRBD1,-,CASSLLGRGNQPQHF,TGTGCCAGCAGTTTATTGGGCAGGGGGAACCAGCCCCAGCATTTT
TRBJ1-1,TRBV7-9,-,once,CASSLGPGGNTEAFF,TGTGCCAGCAGCTTAGGGCCGGGGGGGAACACTGAAGCTTTCTTT
TRBJ2-1,TRBV9,TRBD1,-,CASSLVARQGRGSYNEQFF,TGTGCCAGCAGCCTAGTCGCCCGACAGGGTCGGGGCTCCTACAATGAGCAGTTCTTC
TRBJ2-1,TRBV7-3,-,-,CASSLTAGLGDNEQFF,TGTGCCAGCAGCTTAACGGCAGGGTTAGGGGACAATGAGCAGTTCTTC
TRBJ1-2,TRBV19,-,-,CASRLQGKDGYTF,TGTGCCAGTAGACTACAGGGAAAGGATGGCTACACCTTC
TRBJ1-2,TRBV10-2,-,-,CASSDSYGYTF,TGCGCCAGCAGTGATAGCTATGGCTACACCTTC
TRBJ1-2,TRBV18,TRBD1,-,CASSLGTGGDGYTF,TGTGCCAGCTCACTTGGGACAGGGGGTGATGGCTACACCTTC
TRBJ2-5,TRBV5-1,-,-,CASSAADGSAETQYF,TGCGCCAGCAGCGCAGCAGACGGGTCGGCAGAGACCCAGTACTTC
TRBJ2-3,TRBV5-5,-,-,CASSVLSGDTQYF,TGTGCCAGCAGCGTCCTCTCGGGAGATACGCAGTATTTT
TRBJ1-1,TRBV11-3,-,-,CASSFNGVNTEAFF,TGTGCCAGCAGCTTCAACGGGGTAAACACTGAAGCTTTCTTT
TRBJ2-3,TRBV10-3,-,-,CAIRSGAGSSTDTQYF,TGTGCCATCAGATCTGGGGCGGGGTCTAGCACAGATACGCAGTATTTT
TRBJ1-6,TRBV30,-,-,CAWNDFIPRF,TGTGCCTGGAATGACTTTATCCCACGCTTT
TRBJ2-7,TRBV5-1,TRBD1,-,CASSKAPPGTGIYEQYF,TGCGCCAGCAGCAAAGCCCCCCCGGGGACAGGGATCTACGAGCAGTACTTC
TRBJ1-2,TRBV7-6,-,-,CASSPSTGTGYTF,TGTGCCAGCAGCCCATCCACAGGGACTGGCTACACCTTC
TRBJ2-7,TRBV12-5,-,-,CASGFPHSGQGLVYEQYF,TGTGCTAGTGGTTTCCCCCACTCAGGGCAGGGTTTGGTTTACGAGCAGTACTTC
TRBJ1-2,TRBV7-2,TRBD1,-,CASSLARTGGLQGYTF,TGTGCCAGCAGCTTAGCGCGAACAGGGGGGCTTCAGGGCTACACCTTC
TRBJ2-1,TRBV4-1,TRBD2,-,CASSQALAGPNNEQFF,TGCGCCAGCAGCCAAGCACTAGCGGGACCAAACAATGAGCAGTTCTTC
TRBJ1-3,TRBV5-5,-,-,CASSWTEGNTIYF,TGTGCCAGCAGCTGGACAGAGGGAAACACCATATATTTT